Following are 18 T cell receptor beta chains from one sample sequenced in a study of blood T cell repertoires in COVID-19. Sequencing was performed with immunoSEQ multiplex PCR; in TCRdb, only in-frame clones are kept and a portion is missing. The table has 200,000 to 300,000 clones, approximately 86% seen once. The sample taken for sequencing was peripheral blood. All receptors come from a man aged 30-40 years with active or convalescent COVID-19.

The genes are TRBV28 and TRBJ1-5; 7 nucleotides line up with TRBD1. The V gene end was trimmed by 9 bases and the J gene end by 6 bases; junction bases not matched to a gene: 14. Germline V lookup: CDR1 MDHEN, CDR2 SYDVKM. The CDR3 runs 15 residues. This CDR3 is CASTTGTVVGQPQHF. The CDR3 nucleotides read TGTGCCAGTACGACAGGGACCGTGGTCGGTCAGCCCCAGCATTTT.

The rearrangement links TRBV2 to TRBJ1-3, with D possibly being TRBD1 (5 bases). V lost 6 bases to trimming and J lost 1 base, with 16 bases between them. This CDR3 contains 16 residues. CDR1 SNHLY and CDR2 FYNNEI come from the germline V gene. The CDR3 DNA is TGTGCCAGCAGGGCCCGGGTCGGGGGGTCTGGAAACACCATATATTTT. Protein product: CASRARVGGSGNTIYF.

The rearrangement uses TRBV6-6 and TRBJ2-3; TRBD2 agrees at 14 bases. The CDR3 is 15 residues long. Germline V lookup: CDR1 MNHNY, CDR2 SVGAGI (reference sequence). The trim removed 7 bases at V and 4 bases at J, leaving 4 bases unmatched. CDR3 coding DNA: TGTGCCAGCAACGGACTAGCGGGGGGATCAGATACGCAGTATTTT. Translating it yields CASNGLAGGSDTQYF.

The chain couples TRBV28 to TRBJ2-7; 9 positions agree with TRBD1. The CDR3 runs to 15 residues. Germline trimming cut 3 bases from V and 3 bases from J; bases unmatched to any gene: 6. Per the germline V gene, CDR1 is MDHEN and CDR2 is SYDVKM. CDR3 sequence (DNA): TGTGCCAGCAGTTTTTCCGGGACAGGGAGCTACGAGCAGTACTTC. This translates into CASSFSGTGSYEQYF.

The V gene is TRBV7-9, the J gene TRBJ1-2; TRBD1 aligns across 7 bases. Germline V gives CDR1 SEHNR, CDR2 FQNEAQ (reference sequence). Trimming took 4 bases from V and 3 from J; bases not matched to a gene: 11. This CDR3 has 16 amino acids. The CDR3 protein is CASSSDPGTEDYGYTF. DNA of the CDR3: TGTGCCAGCAGCTCGGACCCGGGGACAGAGGACTATGGCTACACCTTC.

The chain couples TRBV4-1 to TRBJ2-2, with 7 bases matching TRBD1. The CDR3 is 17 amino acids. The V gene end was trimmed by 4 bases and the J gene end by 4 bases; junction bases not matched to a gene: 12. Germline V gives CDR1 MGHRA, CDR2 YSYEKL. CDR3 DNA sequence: TGCGCCAGCAGCCTCCGAGGAGAGGGGGCAGGCACCGGGGAGCTGTTTTTT. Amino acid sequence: CASSLRGEGAGTGELFF.

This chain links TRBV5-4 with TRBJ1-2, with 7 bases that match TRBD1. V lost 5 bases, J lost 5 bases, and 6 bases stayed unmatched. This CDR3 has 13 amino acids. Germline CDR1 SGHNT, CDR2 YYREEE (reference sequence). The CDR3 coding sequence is TGTGCCAGCAGTTCCGGGACAGAGTATGGCTACACCTTC. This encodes CASSSGTEYGYTF.

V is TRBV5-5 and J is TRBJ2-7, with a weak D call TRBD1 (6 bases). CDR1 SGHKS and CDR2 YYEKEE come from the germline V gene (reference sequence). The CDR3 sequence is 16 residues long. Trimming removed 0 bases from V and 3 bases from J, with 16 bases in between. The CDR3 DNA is TGTGCCAGCAGCTTGGCCAAGGAGACAGGCCTCTACGAGCAGTACTTC. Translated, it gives CASSLAKETGLYEQYF.

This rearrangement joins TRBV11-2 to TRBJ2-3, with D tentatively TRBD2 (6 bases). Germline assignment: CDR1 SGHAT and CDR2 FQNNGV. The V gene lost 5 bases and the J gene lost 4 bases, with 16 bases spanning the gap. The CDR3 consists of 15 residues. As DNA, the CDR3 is TGTGCCAGCAGCCGCGTCGGAGGGGCCCCAGATACGCAGTATTTT. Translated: CASSRVGGAPDTQYF.

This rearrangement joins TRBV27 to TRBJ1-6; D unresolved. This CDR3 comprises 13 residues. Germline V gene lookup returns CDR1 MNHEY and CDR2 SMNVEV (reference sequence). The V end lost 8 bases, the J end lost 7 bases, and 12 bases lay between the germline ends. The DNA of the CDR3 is TGTGCCAGCGGGTGGAGGGAGAATTCACCCCTCCACTTT. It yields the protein CASGWRENSPLHF.

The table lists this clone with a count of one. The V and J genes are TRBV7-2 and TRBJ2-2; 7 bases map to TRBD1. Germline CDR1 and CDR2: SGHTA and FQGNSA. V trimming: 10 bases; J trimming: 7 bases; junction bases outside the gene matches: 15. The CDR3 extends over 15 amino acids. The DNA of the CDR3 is TGTGCCACTACACCGGGACAGAGTAGAGTCGGGGAGCTGTTTTTT. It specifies CATTPGQSRVGELFF.

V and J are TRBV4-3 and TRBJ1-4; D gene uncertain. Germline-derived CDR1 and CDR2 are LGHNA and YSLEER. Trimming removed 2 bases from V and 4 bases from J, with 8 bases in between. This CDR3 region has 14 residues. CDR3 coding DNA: TGCGCCAGCAGCCAATCCCCGTTTAATGAAAAACTGTTTTTT. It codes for CASSQSPFNEKLFF.

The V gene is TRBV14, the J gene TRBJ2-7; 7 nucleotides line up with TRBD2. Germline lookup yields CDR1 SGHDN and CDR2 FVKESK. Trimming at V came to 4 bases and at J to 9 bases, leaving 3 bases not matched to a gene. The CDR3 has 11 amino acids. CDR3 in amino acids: CASSLGEGQYF. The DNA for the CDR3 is TGTGCCAGCAGCCTGGGGGAGGGGCAGTACTTC.

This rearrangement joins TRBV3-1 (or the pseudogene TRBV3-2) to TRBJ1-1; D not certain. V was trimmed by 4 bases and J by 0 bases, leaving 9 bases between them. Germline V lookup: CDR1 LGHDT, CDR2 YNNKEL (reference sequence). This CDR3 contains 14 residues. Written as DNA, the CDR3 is TGTGCCAGCAGCCGTCGGGAGATGAACACTGAAGCTTTCTTT. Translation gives CASSRREMNTEAFF.

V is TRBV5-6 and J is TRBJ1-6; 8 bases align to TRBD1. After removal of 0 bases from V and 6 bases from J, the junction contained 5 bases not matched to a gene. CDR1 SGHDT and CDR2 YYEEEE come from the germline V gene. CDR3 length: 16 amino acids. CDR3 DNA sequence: TGTGCCAGCAGCTTGGACTTGGACAGGGTTAATTCACCCCTCCACTTT. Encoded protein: CASSLDLDRVNSPLHF.

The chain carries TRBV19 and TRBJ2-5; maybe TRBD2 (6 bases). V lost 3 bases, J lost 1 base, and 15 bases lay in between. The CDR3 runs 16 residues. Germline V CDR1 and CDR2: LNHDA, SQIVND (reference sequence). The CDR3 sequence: CASSMVRGFRQETQYF. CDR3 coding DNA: TGTGCCAGTAGTATGGTTCGGGGGTTTCGCCAAGAGACCCAGTACTTC. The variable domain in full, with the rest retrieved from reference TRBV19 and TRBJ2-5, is DGGITQSPKYLFRKEGQNVTLSCEQNLNHDAMYWYRQDPGQGLRLIYYSQIVNDFQKGDIAEGYSVSREKKESFPLTVTSAQKNPTAFYLCASSMVRGFRQETQYFGPGTRLLVL.

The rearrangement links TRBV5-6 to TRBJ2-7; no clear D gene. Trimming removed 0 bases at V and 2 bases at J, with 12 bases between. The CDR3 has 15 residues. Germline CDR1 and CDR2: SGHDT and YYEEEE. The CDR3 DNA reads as TGTGCCAGCAGCTTGGCTGAACAGTTCCCCTACGAGCAGTACTTC. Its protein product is CASSLAEQFPYEQYF.

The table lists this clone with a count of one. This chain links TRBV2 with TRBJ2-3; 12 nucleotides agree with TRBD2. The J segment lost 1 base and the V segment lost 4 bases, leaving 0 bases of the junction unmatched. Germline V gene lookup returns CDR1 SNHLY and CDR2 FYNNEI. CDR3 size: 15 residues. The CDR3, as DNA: TGTGCCAGCAGTGGACTAGCGGGGGGCACAGATACGCAGTATTTT. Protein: CASSGLAGGTDTQYF.